This paragraph reports one TCR beta chain. The source of the sample is a study of OX40 agonist ivuxolimab in advanced cancers. On cycle 4 day 1 and cycle 7 day 1, as well as at baseline, blood was sampled. Here immunoSEQ multiplex PCR was the method, and the copy in TCRdb shows in-frame clones only, minus some. The table records about 99,000 clones, around 94% of them present only once. The receptor's source is an adult with an advanced solid tumor such as melanoma, head and neck, liver or kidney cancer. The sequencing here drew on CD4+ or CD8+ T cells sorted from blood, taken in a trial of the OX40 agonist ivuxolimab.

CDR3 sequence: CASSTGTEAFF. The CDR3, as DNA: TGTGCCAGCTCTACGGGTACTGAAGCTTTCTTT. This chain links TRBV18 with TRBJ1-1; no clear D. CDR1 KGHSH and CDR2 LQKENI come from the germline V gene. V lost 6 bases, J lost 5 bases, and 7 bases lay in between. The CDR3 contains 11 residues. The variable domain in full, with the rest retrieved from reference TRBV18 and TRBJ1-1, is NAGVMQNPRHLVRRRGQEARLRCSPMKGHSHVYWYRQLPEEGLKFMVYLQKENIIDESGMPKERFSAEFPKEGPSILRIQQVVRGDSAAYFCASSTGTEAFFGQGTRLTVV.